This T cell receptor (beta chain) was profiled in a study of cytomegalovirus exposure and HLA in healthy donors. Notes on this clone: Its antigen is still unknown.

Trimming removed 3 bases from V and 0 bases from J, with 8 bases in between. The CDR3 covers 14 residues. The V gene's germline CDR1 is SGHTA and CDR2 FQGNSA. Findings of the study overall: Both high specificity and high sensitivity reportedly marked the classifier's diagnosis of cytomegalovirus status.

Both 60 Vbeta primers and 13 Jbeta primers went into the PCR. This table comes from immunoSEQ multiplex PCR, and its TCRdb copy is limited to in-frame clones, with some not included. The table includes about 270,000 clones, around 66% detected once. V and J are TRBV7-2 and TRBJ2-5, with D hard to call. The sample comprised PBMCs. The source is a female donor in good health and CMV-seronegative. CDR3 in DNA: TGTGCCAGCAGCTTGTCAGGAAACCAAGAGACCCAGTACTTC. This gives the protein CASSLSGNQETQYF.